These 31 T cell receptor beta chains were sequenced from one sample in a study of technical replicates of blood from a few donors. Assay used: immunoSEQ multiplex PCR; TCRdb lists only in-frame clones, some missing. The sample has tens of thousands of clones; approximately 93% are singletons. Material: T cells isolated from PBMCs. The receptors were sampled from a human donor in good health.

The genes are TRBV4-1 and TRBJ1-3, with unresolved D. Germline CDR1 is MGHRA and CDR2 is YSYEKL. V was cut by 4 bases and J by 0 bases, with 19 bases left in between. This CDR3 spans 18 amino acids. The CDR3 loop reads CASSLKPSGVTSGNTIYF. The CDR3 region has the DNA TGCGCCAGCAGCCTAAAACCGTCCGGGGTCACCTCTGGAAACACCATATATTTT.

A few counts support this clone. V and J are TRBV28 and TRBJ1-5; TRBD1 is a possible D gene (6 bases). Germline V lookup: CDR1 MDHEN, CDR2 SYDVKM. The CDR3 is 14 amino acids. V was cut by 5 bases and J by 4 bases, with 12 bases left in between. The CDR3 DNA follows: TGTGCCAGCAGTCCGGGACAAGGGAATCAGCCCCAGCATTTT. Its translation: CASSPGQGNQPQHF.

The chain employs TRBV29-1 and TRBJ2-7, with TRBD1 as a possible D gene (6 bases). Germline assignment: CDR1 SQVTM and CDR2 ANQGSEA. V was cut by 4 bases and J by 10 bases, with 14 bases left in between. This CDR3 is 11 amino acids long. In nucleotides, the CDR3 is TGCAGCGTTGGGACAGAGCTACGACAGTACTTC. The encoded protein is CSVGTELRQYF.

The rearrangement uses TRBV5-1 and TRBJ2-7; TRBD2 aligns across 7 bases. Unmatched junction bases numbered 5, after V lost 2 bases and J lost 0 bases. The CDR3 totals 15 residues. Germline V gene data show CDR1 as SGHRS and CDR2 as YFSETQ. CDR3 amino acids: CASSLTGGASYEQYF. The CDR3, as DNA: TGCGCCAGCAGCTTAACGGGAGGTGCCTCCTACGAGCAGTACTTC.

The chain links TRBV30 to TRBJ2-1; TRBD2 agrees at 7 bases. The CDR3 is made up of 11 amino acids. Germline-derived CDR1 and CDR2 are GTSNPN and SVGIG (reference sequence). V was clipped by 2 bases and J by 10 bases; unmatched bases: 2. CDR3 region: CAWSTSEEQFF. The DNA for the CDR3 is TGTGCCTGGAGTACTAGCGAGGAGCAGTTCTTC.

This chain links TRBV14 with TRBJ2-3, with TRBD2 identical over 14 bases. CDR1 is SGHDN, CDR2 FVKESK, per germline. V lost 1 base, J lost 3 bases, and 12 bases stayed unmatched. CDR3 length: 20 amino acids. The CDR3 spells CASSQGTSGGWRLATDTQYF. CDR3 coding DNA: TGTGCCAGCAGCCAAGGGACTAGCGGGGGGTGGCGACTCGCTACAGATACGCAGTATTTT.

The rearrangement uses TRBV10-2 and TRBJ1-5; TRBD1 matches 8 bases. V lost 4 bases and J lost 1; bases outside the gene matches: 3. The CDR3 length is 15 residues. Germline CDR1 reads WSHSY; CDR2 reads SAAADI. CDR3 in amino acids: CASSGTGYSNQPQHF. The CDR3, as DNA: TGCGCCAGCAGTGGGACAGGGTACAGCAATCAGCCCCAGCATTTT.

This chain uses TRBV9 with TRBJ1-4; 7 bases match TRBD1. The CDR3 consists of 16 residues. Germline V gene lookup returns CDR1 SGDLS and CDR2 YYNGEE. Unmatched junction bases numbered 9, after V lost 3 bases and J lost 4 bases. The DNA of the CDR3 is TGTGCCAGCAGCGGCCCCCCGACAGGGTTTAATGAAAAACTGTTTTTT. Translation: CASSGPPTGFNEKLFF.

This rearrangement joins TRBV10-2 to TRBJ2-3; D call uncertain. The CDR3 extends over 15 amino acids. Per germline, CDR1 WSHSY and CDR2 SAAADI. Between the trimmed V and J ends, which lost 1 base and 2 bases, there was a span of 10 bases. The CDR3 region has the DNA TGCGCCAGCAGTGAGTTGACCAGGCTCACAGATACGCAGTATTTT. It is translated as CASSELTRLTDTQYF.

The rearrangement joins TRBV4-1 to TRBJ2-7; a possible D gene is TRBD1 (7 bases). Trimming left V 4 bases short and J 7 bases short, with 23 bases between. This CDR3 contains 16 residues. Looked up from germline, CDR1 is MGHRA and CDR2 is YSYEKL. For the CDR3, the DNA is TGCGCCAGCAGCCCGGGACTCCCACAGGGGAGAAGGGAGCAGTACTTC. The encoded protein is CASSPGLPQGRREQYF.

The chain's CDR3 is CASSEQTGPATNEKLFF. The CDR3 DNA follows: TGTGCCAGCAGTGAGCAAACAGGACCAGCAACTAATGAAAAACTGTTTTTT. The chain carries TRBV6-1 and TRBJ1-4, with a possible D match to TRBD1 (5 bases). This CDR3 has 17 residues. V lost 3 bases, J lost 0 bases, and 14 bases lay in between. Germline loops: CDR1 MNHNS, CDR2 SASEGT.

The DNA for the CDR3 is TGTGCCATCGGGGCCCTTCTAGGACAGGGTGGAGGTGGAGGCGAGCAGTACTTC. Translated, it gives CAIGALLGQGGGGGEQYF. V is TRBV10-3 and J is TRBJ2-7; 8 bases fit TRBD1. The germline V gene encodes CDR1 ENHRY and CDR2 SYGVKD. V dropped 8 bases and J dropped 6; count of bases not matched to a gene: 24. CDR3 length: 18 residues.

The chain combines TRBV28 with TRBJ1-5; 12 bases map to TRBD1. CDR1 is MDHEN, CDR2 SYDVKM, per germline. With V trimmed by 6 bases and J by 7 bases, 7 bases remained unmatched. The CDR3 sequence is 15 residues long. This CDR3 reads CASSSGTGGVQPQHF. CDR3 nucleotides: TGTGCCAGCAGCTCCGGGACAGGGGGCGTCCAGCCCCAGCATTTT.

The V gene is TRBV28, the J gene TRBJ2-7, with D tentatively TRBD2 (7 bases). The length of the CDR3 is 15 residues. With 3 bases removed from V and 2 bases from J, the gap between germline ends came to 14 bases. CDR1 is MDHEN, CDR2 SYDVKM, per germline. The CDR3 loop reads CASSFGRGLTYEQYF. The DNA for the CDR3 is TGTGCCAGCAGTTTCGGCAGGGGACTAACCTACGAGCAGTACTTC.

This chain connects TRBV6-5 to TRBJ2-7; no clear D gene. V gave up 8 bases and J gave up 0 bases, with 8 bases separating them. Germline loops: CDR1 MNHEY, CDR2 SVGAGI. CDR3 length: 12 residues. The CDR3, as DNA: TGTGCCAGCTCGGCGGCCTCCTACGAGCAGTACTTC. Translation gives CASSAASYEQYF.

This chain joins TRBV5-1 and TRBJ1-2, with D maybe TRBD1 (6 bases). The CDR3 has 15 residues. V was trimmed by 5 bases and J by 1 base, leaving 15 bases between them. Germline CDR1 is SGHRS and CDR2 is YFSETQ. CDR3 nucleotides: TGCGCCAGCAGGCCTGTGACAGGCTTTAACTATGGCTACACCTTC. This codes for CASRPVTGFNYGYTF. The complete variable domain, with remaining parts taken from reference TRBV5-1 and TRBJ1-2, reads KAGVTQTPRYLIKTRGQQVTLSCSPISGHRSVSWYQQTPGQGLQFLFEYFSETQRNKGNFPGRFSGRQFSNSRSEMNVSTLELGDSALYLCASRPVTGFNYGYTFGSGTRLTVV.

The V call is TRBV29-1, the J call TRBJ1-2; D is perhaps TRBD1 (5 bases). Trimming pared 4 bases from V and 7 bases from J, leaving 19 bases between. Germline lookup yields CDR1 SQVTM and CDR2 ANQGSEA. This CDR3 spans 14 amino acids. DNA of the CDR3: TGCAGCGTTGTAGTGGGGGGGAGAGGTGGTGGCTACACCTTC. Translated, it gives CSVVVGGRGGGYTF.

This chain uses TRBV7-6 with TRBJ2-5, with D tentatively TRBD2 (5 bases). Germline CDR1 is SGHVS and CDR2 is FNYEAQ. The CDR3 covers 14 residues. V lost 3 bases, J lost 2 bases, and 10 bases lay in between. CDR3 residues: CASSFQSGQETQYF. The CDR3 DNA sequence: TGTGCCAGCAGCTTCCAATCGGGGCAAGAGACCCAGTACTTC.

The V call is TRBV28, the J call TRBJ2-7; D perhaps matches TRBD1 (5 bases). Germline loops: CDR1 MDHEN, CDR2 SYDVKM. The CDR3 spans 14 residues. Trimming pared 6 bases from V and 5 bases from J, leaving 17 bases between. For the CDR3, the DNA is TGTGCCAGCAGCTTTATGGCAGGGTCGAACGAGCAGTACTTC. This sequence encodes CASSFMAGSNEQYF.

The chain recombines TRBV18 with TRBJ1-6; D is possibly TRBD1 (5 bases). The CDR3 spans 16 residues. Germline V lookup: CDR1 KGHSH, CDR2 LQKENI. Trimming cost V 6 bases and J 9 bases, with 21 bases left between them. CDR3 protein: CASSSSQGTLGSPLHF. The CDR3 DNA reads TGTGCCAGCTCGTCGTCGCAGGGAACTCTTGGTTCACCCCTCCACTTT.

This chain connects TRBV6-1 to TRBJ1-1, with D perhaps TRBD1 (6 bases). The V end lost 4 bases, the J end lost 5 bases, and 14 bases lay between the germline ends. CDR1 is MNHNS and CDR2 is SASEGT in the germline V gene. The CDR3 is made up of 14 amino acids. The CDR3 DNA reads TGTGCCAGCAGTGGGGGGCAGGGACGGACTGAAGCTTTCTTT. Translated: CASSGGQGRTEAFF.

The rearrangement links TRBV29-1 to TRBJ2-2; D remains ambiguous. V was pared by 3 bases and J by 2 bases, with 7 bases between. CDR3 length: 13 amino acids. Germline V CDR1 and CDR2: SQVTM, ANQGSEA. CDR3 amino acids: CSVEAGNTGELFF. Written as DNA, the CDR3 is TGCAGCGTTGAGGCAGGAAACACCGGGGAGCTGTTTTTT.

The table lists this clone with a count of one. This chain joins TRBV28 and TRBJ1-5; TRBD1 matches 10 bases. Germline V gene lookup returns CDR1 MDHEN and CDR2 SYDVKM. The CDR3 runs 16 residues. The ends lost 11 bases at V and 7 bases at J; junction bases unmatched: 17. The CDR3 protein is CAACSVWDRGRQPQHF. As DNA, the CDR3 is TGTGCCGCTTGCAGCGTTTGGGACAGGGGACGACAGCCCCAGCATTTT.

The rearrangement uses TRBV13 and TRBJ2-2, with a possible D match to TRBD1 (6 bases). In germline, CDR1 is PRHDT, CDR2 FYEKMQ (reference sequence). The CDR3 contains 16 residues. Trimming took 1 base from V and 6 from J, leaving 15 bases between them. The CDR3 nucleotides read TGTGCCAGCAGCTTAGTCGTACAGGGAAATTCCGGGGAGCTGTTTTTT. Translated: CASSLVVQGNSGELFF.

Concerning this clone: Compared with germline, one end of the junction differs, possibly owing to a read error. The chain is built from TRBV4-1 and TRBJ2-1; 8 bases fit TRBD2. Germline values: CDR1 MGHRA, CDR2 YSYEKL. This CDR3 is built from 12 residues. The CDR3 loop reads CASSHRGLEEIF. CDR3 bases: TGCGCCAGCAGCCACCGGGGACTAGAGGAAATCTTC.

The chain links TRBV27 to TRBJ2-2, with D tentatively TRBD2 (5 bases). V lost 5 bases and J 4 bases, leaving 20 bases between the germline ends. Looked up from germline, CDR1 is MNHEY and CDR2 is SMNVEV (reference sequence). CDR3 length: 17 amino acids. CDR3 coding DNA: TGTGCCAGCAGTCCCTGGCCGAGGGAGAGTCGCACCGGGGAGCTGTTTTTT. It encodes CASSPWPRESRTGELFF.

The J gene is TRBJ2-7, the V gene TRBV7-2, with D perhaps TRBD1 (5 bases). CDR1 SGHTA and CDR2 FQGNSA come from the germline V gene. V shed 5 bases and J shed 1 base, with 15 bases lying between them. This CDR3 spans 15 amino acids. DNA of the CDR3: TGTGCCAGCAGCCACGAGGACATAGGTTCCTACGAGCAGTACTTC. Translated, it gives CASSHEDIGSYEQYF.

CDR3 in amino acids: CAWSVQGHQPQHF. CDR3 DNA: TGTGCCTGGAGTGTACAGGGTCATCAGCCCCAGCATTTT. The chain joins TRBV30 to TRBJ1-5; weak D call: TRBD1 (6 bases). V shed 0 bases and J shed 5 bases, with 8 bases lying between them. Germline assignment: CDR1 GTSNPN and CDR2 SVGIG (reference sequence). The CDR3 is made up of 13 amino acids.

This CDR3 reads CASSPTGLENTEAFF. In DNA form, the CDR3 reads TGTGCCAGCAGTCCGACAGGGTTAGAGAACACTGAAGCTTTCTTT. The chain links TRBV2 to TRBJ1-1; 7 nucleotides agree with TRBD1. CDR1 and CDR2 (germline): SNHLY, FYNNEI. The CDR3 totals 15 residues. J gave up 1 base and V 5 bases, and 7 bases lay outside the gene matches.

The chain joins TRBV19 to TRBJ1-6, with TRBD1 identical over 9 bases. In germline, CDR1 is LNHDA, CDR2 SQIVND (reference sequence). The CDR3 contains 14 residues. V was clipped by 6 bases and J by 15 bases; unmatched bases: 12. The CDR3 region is CASSTTGQGTFLHF. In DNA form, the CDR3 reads TGTGCCAGTAGCACTACGGGACAGGGCACGTTCCTCCACTTT.

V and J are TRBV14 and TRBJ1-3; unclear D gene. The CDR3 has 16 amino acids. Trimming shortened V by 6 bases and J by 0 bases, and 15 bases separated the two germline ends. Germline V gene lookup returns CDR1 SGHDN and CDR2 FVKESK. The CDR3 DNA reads TGTGCCAGCAGTTCCAACCCGGTGCTCTCTGGAAACACCATATATTTT. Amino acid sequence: CASSSNPVLSGNTIYF.